These T cell receptor beta chains were read from a single sample in a study of technical replicates of blood from a handful of donors. TCRdb's table, derived via immunoSEQ multiplex PCR, lists solely in-frame clones and lacks some. The sample carries approximately 79,000 clones, 90% to 95% recorded once. The sequenced sample consisted of T cells isolated from PBMCs. The receptors here all came from a human donor in good health. Each CDR3 is given with its conserved first and last residue. Each record gives: D gene, clone size, J gene, V gene, CDR3 DNA, CDR3 protein. The D gene is left open where the match is weak. The listing skips clone size in some rows; elsewhere it reads once, few, many or a size class.

.,.,TRBJ2-7,TRBV7-8,TGTGCCAGCAGCTTAGCAGCGGCTCTACTCTCCTACGAGCAGTACTTC,CASSLAAALLSYEQYF
.,.,TRBJ1-1,TRBV19,TGTGCCAGTAGTATAGATCTCGAGACTGAAGCTTTCTTT,CASSIDLETEAFF
TRBD2,.,TRBJ2-3,TRBV9,TGTGCCAGCAGCGTAGCGGGAGGGCTAAATACGCAGTATTTT,CASSVAGGLNTQYF
.,.,TRBJ1-1,TRBV19,TGTGCCAGTGGTAGTTATTCCGACAGGCTGAACACTGAAGCTTTCTTT,CASGSYSDRLNTEAFF
TRBD1,few,TRBJ1-1,TRBV28,TGTGCCAGCAGTTTACCAAGCGCAGGGGGGACTGAAGCTTTCTTT,CASSLPSAGGTEAFF
TRBD1,.,TRBJ1-5,TRBV7-2,TGTGCCAGCAGCTCATGGGACAGGGGGAGCAATCAGCCCCAGCATTTT,CASSSWDRGSNQPQHF
TRBD2,once,TRBJ2-7,TRBV4-1,TGCGCCAGCAGCCAGATGGGACTAGCGGGAGGGCCTCGGGACGAGCAGTACTTC,CASSQMGLAGGPRDEQYF
.,.,TRBJ2-2,TRBV14,TGTGCCAGCAGCCCCCGGTCCGGGGAGCTGTTTTTT,CASSPRSGELFF
TRBD2,.,TRBJ2-7,TRBV9,TGTGCCAGCAGCGTGGGAGGGGCCTCGGGGAACGAGCAGTACTTC,CASSVGGASGNEQYF
TRBD2,.,TRBJ2-1,TRBV7-9,TGTGCCAGCAGTCCAAAGCGGGAGGGCCTTAGGAATGAGCAGTTCTTC,CASSPKREGLRNEQFF
TRBD2,.,TRBJ2-7,TRBV4-2,TGTGCCAGCAGCCTAGCGGGAGACCCCTACGAGCAGTACTTC,CASSLAGDPYEQYF
TRBD2,.,TRBJ2-5,TRBV12-5,TGTGCTAGTGCCCTAGGACTAGCGGGAGCATGGGAGACCCAGTACTTC,CASALGLAGAWETQYF
TRBD1,once,TRBJ1-1,TRBV18,TGTGCCAGCTCACCCACGACAGGGATGAACACTGAAGCTTTCTTT,CASSPTTGMNTEAFF
TRBD2,.,TRBJ2-3,TRBV9,TGTGCCAGCAGCGTAGGACTAGCGGGAGCTACAGATACGCAGTATTTT,CASSVGLAGATDTQYF
.,.,TRBJ2-3,TRBV2,TGTGCCAGCAGTGTTTCAGGGGTGGCAGATACGCAGTATTTT,CASSVSGVADTQYF
.,.,TRBJ2-7,TRBV7-9,TGTGCCAGCAGCTCGTCGGCGGGGGAGCAGTACTTC,CASSSSAGEQYF
.,.,TRBJ2-1,TRBV7-7,TGTGCCAGCAGCTTAAGGGGTGGCAATGAGCAGTTCTTC,CASSLRGGNEQFF
.,.,TRBJ2-2,TRBV28,TGTGCCAGCAGTTTATTGGGCCAGGGTAGCACCGGGGAGCTGTTTTTT,CASSLLGQGSTGELFF
.,.,TRBJ2-7,TRBV27,TGTGCCAGCAGTTCAACCTACAGGGCATCGACCTACGAGCAGTACTTC,CASSSTYRASTYEQYF
.,.,TRBJ2-3,TRBV10-3,TGTGCCACCAAGGGACTGTACACAGATACGCAGTATTTT,CATKGLYTDTQYF
.,.,TRBJ2-1,TRBV5-6,TGTGCCAGCAGCTTTTCGTTTAATGAGCAGTTCTTC,CASSFSFNEQFF
.,.,TRBJ2-1,TRBV25-1,TGTGCCAGCAGTCTAGCCACCTACAATGAGCAGTTCTTC,CASSLATYNEQFF
.,.,TRBJ2-6,TRBV2,TGTGCCAGCAGTGAGGTTCAGGGGCCCTCTGGGGCCAACGTCCTGACTTTC,CASSEVQGPSGANVLTF
.,.,TRBJ1-1,TRBV9,TGTGCCAGCAGCGGTCAGGGTTTAGCTGAAGCTTTCTTT,CASSGQGLAEAFF
.,.,TRBJ2-1,TRBV6-5,TGTGCCAGCAGTTACAAGGGGATTTTGTACAATGAGCAGTTCTTC,CASSYKGILYNEQFF
.,.,TRBJ2-3,TRBV10-3,TGTGCCATCAATGCGGGACTTTCAGATACGCAGTATTTT,CAINAGLSDTQYF
TRBD2,.,TRBJ2-3,TRBV5-3,TGTGCCAGAAGGGCGGGAGAGAAGGGGAATACGCAGTATTTT,CARRAGEKGNTQYF
.,.,TRBJ1-1,TRBV5-1,TGCGCCAGCAGCTTGGAGGGGATGCGGTCAACTGAAGCTTTCTTT,CASSLEGMRSTEAFF
TRBD1,.,TRBJ1-2,TRBV27,TGTGCCAGCACAAGCCTGACAGGGGCACATGGCTACACCTTC,CASTSLTGAHGYTF
.,.,TRBJ2-2,TRBV6-5,TGTGCCAGCAGTCAATTTACCGGGGAGCTGTTTTTT,CASSQFTGELFF
.,.,TRBJ1-5,TRBV7-8,TGTGCCAGCAGCTTAGAAATCGGGGGGGGTGGCAATCAGCCCCAGCATTTT,CASSLEIGGGGNQPQHF
TRBD2,once,TRBJ2-1,TRBV4-1,TGCGCCAGCAGCCAAGTCGGGACTAGCGGTGAGCAGTTCTTC,CASSQVGTSGEQFF
.,.,TRBJ2-7,TRBV2,TGTGCCAGCATTCTGGACAGACTCGAGCAGTACTTC,CASILDRLEQYF
TRBD2,.,TRBJ2-5,TRBV29-1,TGCAGCGTCGGGACTAGCGGACAAGAGACCCAGTACTTC,CSVGTSGQETQYF
TRBD2,.,TRBJ2-3,TRBV19,TGTGCCAGTAGTACTAGCGGGACTAGCACAGATACGCAGTATTTT,CASSTSGTSTDTQYF
TRBD2,.,TRBJ2-2,TRBV5-1,TGCGCCAGTCAAATGATAGGACTAGCGACCGGGGAGCTGTTTTTT,CASQMIGLATGELFF
.,.,TRBJ1-2,TRBV15,TGTGCCACCAGCATCGAAAGCACAGGGCTTGGCTACACCTTC,CATSIESTGLGYTF
TRBD1,.,TRBJ1-1,TRBV7-2,TGTGCCAGCAGCCTAATGATGACAGGGTCGAACACTGAAGCTTTCTTT,CASSLMMTGSNTEAFF
.,.,TRBJ1-5,TRBV2,TGTGCCAGCAGTGAAGCGATCAGGGCTCAGCCCCAGCATTTT,CASSEAIRAQPQHF
.,.,TRBJ2-3,TRBV28,TGTGCCAGCAGTTTAACGAGTTCAGATACGCAGTATTTT,CASSLTSSDTQYF
.,.,TRBJ2-1,TRBV7-9,TGTGCCAGCAGCTCCGGGAGTTTTTCCTACAATGAGCAGTTCTTC,CASSSGSFSYNEQFF
TRBD2,.,TRBJ2-7,TRBV5-1,TGCGCCAGCAGCTTGGGGCTAGCGGGAGATCGTTACTTC,CASSLGLAGDRYF
TRBD1,once,TRBJ1-3,TRBV9,TGTGCCAGCAGCGTTGGGACCGGGACAGAAAACACCATATATTTT,CASSVGTGTENTIYF
TRBD2,.,TRBJ2-1,TRBV29-1,TGCAGCGCCGGACTAGCGGGAGGGAGGGAGTTCTTC,CSAGLAGGREFF
TRBD1,once,TRBJ2-1,TRBV15,TGTGCCACCAGCAGCACAGGGGCGAATGAGCAGTTCTTC,CATSSTGANEQFF
TRBD1,.,TRBJ1-2,TRBV2,TGTGCCAGCAGAAAAGGGGACAGGGCTTATAACTATGGCTACACCTTC,CASRKGDRAYNYGYTF
.,.,TRBJ2-5,TRBV14,TGTGCCAGCAGCCAAGATCCCAGCGCCTTAGAGACCCAGTACTTC,CASSQDPSALETQYF
TRBD2,.,TRBJ2-1,TRBV4-2,TGTGCCAGCAGCCCAACTGCTGACTTGTTCGGGGGGGAGCAGTTCTTC,CASSPTADLFGGEQFF
TRBD2,.,TRBJ2-3,TRBV12-5,TGTGCTAGTAGTCTCGAGCGGGAGACGGCGCAGTATTTT,CASSLERETAQYF
TRBD1,.,TRBJ2-7,TRBV30,TGTGCCTGGAGTGTAGGGACAGGGTACGAGCAGTACTTC,CAWSVGTGYEQYF
.,once,TRBJ1-3,TRBV11-2,TGTGCCAGCAGCTCCCTCTCAATTCGGGGATTCTCTGGAAACACCATATATTTT,CASSSLSIRGFSGNTIYF
.,few,TRBJ1-1,TRBV11-2,TGTGCCAGCAGCTTAGATCGGAGTGTATCCTCAGCGAACACTGAAGCTTTCTTT,CASSLDRSVSSANTEAFF
TRBD1,.,TRBJ1-2,TRBV30,TGTGCCTGGAGTATCGGCCCGGGACAGGGAGCCGGCTACACCTTC,CAWSIGPGQGAGYTF
TRBD1,.,TRBJ2-2,TRBV14,TGTGCCAGCAGCCTCCGACAGGGAGAGAACACCGGGGAGCTGTTTTTT,CASSLRQGENTGELFF
.,.,TRBJ2-1,TRBV19,TGTGCCAGTACCCCCGAGAGGGATTTCGACTACTGGAATGAGCAGTTCTTC,CASTPERDFDYWNEQFF
.,.,TRBJ2-1,TRBV6-5,TGTGCCAGCAGTTACAGGGGGGAGGGCCGCGATGAGCAGTTCTTC,CASSYRGEGRDEQFF
.,.,TRBJ2-1,TRBV2,TGTGCCAGCAGTCCCGACTACCCTAGCTCCTACAATGAGCAGTTCTTC,CASSPDYPSSYNEQFF
.,.,TRBJ1-3,TRBV6-1,TGTGCCAGCAGTGAGTGGGGGACAAACTCTGGAAACACCATATATTTT,CASSEWGTNSGNTIYF
TRBD1,.,TRBJ2-6,TRBV29-1,TGCAGCGTTGTGAGTTGGGACAGGGACTCTGGGGCCAACGTCCTGACTTTC,CSVVSWDRDSGANVLTF
.,.,TRBJ1-2,TRBV13,TGTGCCATCACCCGCCTTTCGGATGGCTACACCTTC,CAITRLSDGYTF